The present TCR beta chain was sequenced within a study of blood T cell repertoires in COVID-19. About the research overall: Spain, Italy and the United States supplied samples that represented acute and convalescent COVID-19.

CDR3 length: 13 amino acids. V lost 1 base and J 2 bases, leaving 5 bases between the germline ends. Method: immunoSEQ multiplex PCR; TCRdb's copy keeps in-frame clones and lacks some. Of tens of thousands of clones in the sample, roughly 68% were seen once. The sequence was obtained from a man older than 75 with acute or convalescent COVID-19. This rearrangement joins TRBV12-3 or TRBV12-4 to TRBJ1-2; D is unclear. Sequences were obtained from peripheral blood. As DNA, the CDR3 is TGTGCCAGCAGTTTAGTAGAAAACTATGGCTACACCTTC. This gives the protein CASSLVENYGYTF.